Shown below are 5 T cell receptor beta chains from a single sample sequenced in a study of cytomegalovirus exposure and HLA in healthy donors. PCR amplification relied on 60 Vbeta primers (plus 13 Jbeta primers). The protocol was immunoSEQ multiplex PCR, while the TCRdb copy is restricted to in-frame clones and leaves out a portion. The sample contains about 98,000 clones, around 75% of which appear only once. The sequenced material came from PBMCs. The receptors here all came from a man aged 18 to 29 in good health and CMV-seropositive.

The chain has TRBV4-1 and TRBJ1-3; D is unclear. The CDR3 runs to 17 residues. V was pared by 4 bases and J by 0 bases, with 16 bases between. Germline lookup yields CDR1 MGHRA and CDR2 YSYEKL. The CDR3 DNA reads TGCGCCAGCAGCCCTTCTGAAGCCGGGGACTCTGGAAACACCATATATTTT. It yields the protein CASSPSEAGDSGNTIYF.

This sequence joins TRBV28 and TRBJ2-5; D is unresolved. Trimming took 7 bases from V and 4 from J, leaving 4 bases between them. CDR3 size: 10 residues. The germline V gene encodes CDR1 MDHEN and CDR2 SYDVKM. The CDR3 sequence: CASNGETQYF. For the CDR3, the DNA is TGTGCCAGCAACGGAGAGACCCAGTACTTC.

The chain carries TRBV28 and TRBJ2-1; tentative D call: TRBD1 (6 bases). V was pared by 3 bases and J by 2 bases, with 11 bases between. The CDR3 runs to 15 residues. CDR1 and CDR2 from the germline V gene are MDHEN and SYDVKM. CDR3 bases: TGTGCCAGCAGTTTCAGGGGACCTACCTACAATGAGCAGTTCTTC. Translating it yields CASSFRGPTYNEQFF.

J is TRBJ2-5 and V is TRBV6-1, with D possibly TRBD2 on 6 matching bases. Germline CDR1 reads MNHNS; CDR2 reads SASEGT. V gave up 7 bases and J gave up 7 bases, with 13 bases separating them. The CDR3 is 12 residues long. The CDR3 loop reads CASKTSGWTQYF. The CDR3 DNA reads TGTGCCAGCAAGACTAGTGGTTGGACCCAGTACTTC.

This chain connects TRBV10-3 to TRBJ1-3, with D maybe TRBD1 (6 bases). CDR1 is ENHRY, CDR2 SYGVKD, per germline. V lost 7 bases and J lost 0, with 13 bases in between. The CDR3 totals 15 residues. The CDR3 DNA follows: TGTGCCATCAACAAAGGACAGAACTCTGGAAACACCATATATTTT. Protein: CAINKGQNSGNTIYF.